This TCR beta chain was retrieved from a study of siplizumab effects on memory and regulatory T cells. Study-wide points: Memory T cells appeared less diverse than naive cells, which seemed to contribute substantially to alloresponse. The average Treg-derived proportion among mappable alloreactive CD4+ clones was 65% to 75% with siplizumab versus 25% to 30% in controls.

The assay was immunoSEQ multiplex PCR, and TCRdb's table has in-frame clones only and misses some. The sample gives around 95,000 clones, approximately 94% of which show up once; 1% to 1.5% is in the top ten. Germline-derived CDR1 and CDR2 are MNHEY and SMNVEV (reference sequence). The CDR3 sequence is 15 residues long. Trimming removed 7 bases from V and 8 bases from J; junction bases left unmatched: 15. Worth noting for this clone: No antigen is known for it.

This TCR was sampled from a human donor in good health. The specimen sequenced was non-Treg CD4+ T cells sorted from blood. The V gene is TRBV27, the J gene TRBJ1-2, with 8 nucleotides matching TRBD1. For the CDR3, the DNA is TGTGCCAGCACCCTAGGACAGGGAGGGATCGGAGGCTACACCTTC. Translating it yields CASTLGQGGIGGYTF.